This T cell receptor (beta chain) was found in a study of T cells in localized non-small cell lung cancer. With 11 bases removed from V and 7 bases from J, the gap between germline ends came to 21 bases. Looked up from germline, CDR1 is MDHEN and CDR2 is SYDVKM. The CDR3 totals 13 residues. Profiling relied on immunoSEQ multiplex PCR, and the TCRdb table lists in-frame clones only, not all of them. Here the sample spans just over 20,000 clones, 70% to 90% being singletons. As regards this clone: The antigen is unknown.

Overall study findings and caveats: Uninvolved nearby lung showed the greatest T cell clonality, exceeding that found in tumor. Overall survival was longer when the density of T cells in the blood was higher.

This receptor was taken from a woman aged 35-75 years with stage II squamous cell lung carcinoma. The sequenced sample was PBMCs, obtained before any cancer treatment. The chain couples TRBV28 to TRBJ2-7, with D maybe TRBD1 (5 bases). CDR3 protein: CAHSTPGSWEQYF. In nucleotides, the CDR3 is TGTGCCCACTCAACCCCAGGGTCTTGGGAGCAGTACTTC. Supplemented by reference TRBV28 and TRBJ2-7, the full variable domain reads DVKVTQSSRYLVKRTGEKVFLECVQDMDHENMFWYRQDPGLGLRLIYFSYDVKMKEKGDIPEGYSVSREKKERFSLILESASTNQTSMYLCAHSTPGSWEQYFGPGTRLTVT.